The T cell receptor (beta chain) described here comes from a study of blood T cell repertoires in COVID-19. Germline CDR1 reads SGHRS; CDR2 reads YFSETQ. This CDR3 is 15 amino acids long. Germline trimming cut 4 bases from V and 5 bases from J; bases unmatched to any gene: 6. Clones were sequenced by immunoSEQ multiplex PCR, and TCRdb holds only the in-frame ones, with some missing. The sample records about 440,000 clones, roughly 87% being singletons. This TCR was sampled from a man younger than 35 who had recovered from COVID-19. This rearrangement joins TRBV5-1 to TRBJ1-2; 12 bases are shared with TRBD1. Sequencing was performed on PBMCs or T cells enriched from blood (not recorded which). The CDR3 DNA reads TGCGCCAGCAGCGAACCGGGACAGGGGGCATATGGCTACACCTTC. Its protein product is CASSEPGQGAYGYTF.